This T cell receptor (beta chain) was captured by sequencing in a study of blood T cell repertoires in COVID-19 (TCRdb year 2020). Concerning the study at large: Collaborator samples came from the United States, Italy and Spain and covered acute and convalescent phases of COVID-19. The material from the prospective study consisted of cDNA or gDNA derived from T cells, B-cell-depleted T cells, or PBMCs. The dataset comprised deeply sampled blood TCRbeta repertoires from subjects exposed to, actively infected with, or recovered from COVID-19. The repertoires were released in a freely available public database intended as a resource for research on the immune response to SARS-CoV-2. The samples were drawn from two sources: the first 160 participants of the ongoing ImmuneRACE study, and over 950 subjects contributed by 6 global collaborators. A de-identified subject ID, COVID-19 status, age in years and sex were almost always included in the sample metadata. HLA class I and class II types, where available, came from metadata supplied by the sample provider rather than from assay-based typing. Overall results and qualifications from the work: How much clinical and demographic metadata was included differed by source and by participant, and the metadata was provided uncurated.

The immunoSEQ Assay, a bias-controlled multiplex PCR, was used to amplify TCRbeta CDR3 regions from genomic DNA. Concerning the study's data processing: Within the assay, amplification of reference gene primers was used to estimate how many nucleated cells each sample contained. To quantify the absolute abundance of each unique TCRbeta CDR3 rearrangement, sequence reads were collapsed and filtered. For each sample, productive Simpson clonality was calculated by taking the square root of Simpson's diversity index across productive rearrangements. TCRdb carries this immuneACCESS record with in-frame sequences only. Its versions omit some clonotypes, under half of them owing to an unresolved V gene in the studies checked, with the rest unexplained. That table gives V, J and clone size, and the DNA gave D and trimming. The sample table records 330,000 or so clones; 92% of these occur just once. Roughly 20% of the sample belongs to the ten largest clones.

Participants in the prospective study were aged about 18 to 95 years, lived in some 24 United States geographic areas, and enrolled through a virtual design. In the prospective study, cohorts were assigned on the basis of participant-reported clinical history obtained from a screening survey and a study questionnaire. For ImmuneRACE Cohort 3, a participant was defined as recovered based on two consecutive negative NP/OP PCR tests, clearance by a healthcare professional, or resolution of symptoms. Mobile phlebotomists in the prospective study collected whole blood, serum and a nasopharyngeal or oropharyngeal swab from every participant. Participants in the prospective study had the option to provide additional blood draws and questionnaires over an approximately 2-month period. Before DNA extraction, prospective study blood samples were shipped either frozen or at room temperature. On this clone itself: Its antigen remains undetermined. Base qualities are not provided; no much larger clone lies one nucleotide away.

Taken from the germline V gene, the CDR1 and CDR2 loops are SGHTA and FQGTGA. Trimming accounts for 3 bases at V and 1 base at J, while the number of junction bases matched to no gene is 1. There are 14 amino acids in the CDR3, from cysteine to phenylalanine inclusive. The sequence is cut down to CDR3 DNA, 42 bases in frame from base 1. The TCR comes from a woman in her twenties or thirties who had recovered from COVID-19. Sequencing was carried out using PBMCs or T cells enriched from blood (not recorded which). This sequence uses TRBV7-3 and TRBJ1-1; TRBD1 agrees with 8 junctional bases. The DNA sequence follows: TGTGCCAGCAGCTTCGGACAGGGGAACACTGAAGCTTTCTTT. Translated, it gives CASSFGQGNTEAFF.